The next 24 T cell receptor beta chains were all read from a single sample in a study of blood T cell repertoires in COVID-19. Sequencing was performed with immunoSEQ multiplex PCR; in TCRdb, only in-frame clones are kept and a portion is missing. The table has some 260,000 clones, roughly 91% seen once. Sample: PBMCs or T cells enriched from blood (not recorded which). All receptors come from a man in his forties who had recovered from COVID-19.

This chain joins TRBV7-8 and TRBJ1-3, with TRBD1 as a possible D gene (6 bases). Germline CDR1 SGHVS, CDR2 FQNEAQ. V lost 1 base and J 2 bases, leaving 12 bases between the germline ends. This CDR3 has 16 residues. This chain's CDR3 is CASSLGVGGAGNTIYF. Written as DNA, the CDR3 is TGTGCCAGCAGCTTAGGGGTAGGGGGAGCTGGAAACACCATATATTTT.

The chain uses TRBV6-5 and TRBJ1-2; D is undetermined. V lost 8 bases to trimming and J lost 6 bases, with 22 bases between them. CDR1 is MNHEY, CDR2 SVGAGI, per germline. This CDR3 is built from 15 residues. The CDR3, as DNA: TGTGCCAGCCGAATGGGAGGACCGATCACTCATGGCTACACCTTC. Translation: CASRMGGPITHGYTF.

V and J are TRBV5-3 and TRBJ2-1, with D possibly matching TRBD2 (5 bases). TRBV5-3 qualifies as an ORF whose function is uncertain. The ends were cut back, 4 bases at V and 9 bases at J, with 26 bases in the middle. There are 17 residues in the CDR3. The DNA for the CDR3 is TGTGCCAGAAGCGAGGACTCGGGTAGCCCTGGTTTTTCTGAGCAGTTCTTC. Its translation is CARSEDSGSPGFSEQFF.

The chain combines TRBV5-1 with TRBJ2-7; 7 nucleotides align to TRBD2. CDR3 length: 13 amino acids. Germline lookup yields CDR1 SGHRS and CDR2 YFSETQ. V shed 7 bases and J 5 bases; nucleotides not matched to a gene: 9. The CDR3 is CASGSGLDNEQYF. In DNA form, the CDR3 reads TGCGCCAGCGGGTCTGGACTAGACAACGAGCAGTACTTC.

This clone was seen a few times. The chain carries TRBV12-3 or TRBV12-4 and TRBJ1-1; D possibly corresponds to TRBD1 (6 bases). V was clipped by 2 bases and J by 10 bases, with 14 bases between them. The CDR3 is 13 amino acids. CDR3 nucleotides: TGTGCCAGCAGTTTATTCAGGGGTATAGCAGCTTTCTTT. Amino acid sequence: CASSLFRGIAAFF.

V and J are TRBV29-1 and TRBJ1-5, with a possible D match to TRBD1 (5 bases). The germline V gene encodes CDR1 SQVTM and CDR2 ANQGSEA. CDR3 length: 13 amino acids. Trimming left V 3 bases short and J 7 bases short, with 13 bases between. CDR3 sequence: CSVEEGLGQPQHF. CDR3 in DNA: TGCAGCGTTGAGGAGGGGTTGGGGCAGCCCCAGCATTTT.

This chain joins TRBV14 and TRBJ2-3, with TRBD1 as a possible D gene (6 bases). Trimming took off 3 bases at V and 0 bases at J, with 16 bases between the two ends. In germline, CDR1 is SGHDN, CDR2 FVKESK. CDR3 size: 17 residues. This chain's CDR3 is CASSQGWTVPSTDTQYF. DNA for the CDR3: TGTGCCAGCAGCCAGGGGTGGACAGTACCTAGCACAGATACGCAGTATTTT.

The V and J genes are TRBV21-1 and TRBJ1-5; no DNA check was done on the table's D call, TRBD1. TRBV21-1 is flagged as a pseudogene. The CDR3 is 20 residues long. The CDR3 protein is CASSKDYGDRVSGSGQPQHF. CDR3 sequence (DNA): TGTGCCAGCAGCAAAGACTACGGAGACAGGGTTAGCGGAAGTGGGCAGCCCCAGCATTTT.

The chain recombines TRBV7-7 with TRBJ2-5, with 10 bases fitting TRBD2. With V trimmed by 0 bases and J by 1 base, 2 bases remained unmatched. CDR3 length equals 16 residues. Germline V gene data show CDR1 as SSHAT and CDR2 as FNYEAQ (reference sequence). CDR3 region: CASSLASGRAQETQYF. The CDR3 DNA reads as TGTGCCAGCAGCTTAGCCAGCGGGAGGGCCCAAGAGACCCAGTACTTC.

V and J are TRBV15 and TRBJ2-5; maybe TRBD1 (5 bases). CDR3 length: 15 residues. V lost 1 base and J 5 bases, leaving 14 bases between the germline ends. The V gene's germline CDR1 is LNHNV and CDR2 YYDKDF (reference sequence). CDR3 in amino acids: CATSRVGQIRETQYF. In nucleotides, the CDR3 is TGTGCCACCAGCAGAGTGGGGCAAATACGGGAGACCCAGTACTTC.

The chain joins TRBV28 to TRBJ1-4; D may be TRBD1 (6 bases). CDR1 is MDHEN, CDR2 SYDVKM, per germline. Trimming pared 6 bases from V and 7 bases from J, leaving 24 bases between. The CDR3 is 17 amino acids. This CDR3 is CASSQRQVTFLPEKLFF. The CDR3 nucleotides are TGTGCCAGCAGCCAAAGACAGGTGACCTTTCTTCCTGAAAAACTGTTTTTT. Variable domain in full (rest from reference TRBV28 and TRBJ1-4): DVKVTQSSRYLVKRTGEKVFLECVQDMDHENMFWYRQDPGLGLRLIYFSYDVKMKEKGDIPEGYSVSREKKERFSLILESASTNQTSMYLCASSQRQVTFLPEKLFFGSGTQLSVL.

CDR3 loop: CASSSRGSGSLETQYF. The DNA for the CDR3 is TGTGCCAGCAGCTCCCGAGGCAGCGGGAGTTTAGAGACCCAGTACTTC. This chain uses TRBV7-2 with TRBJ2-5, with 8 bases identical to TRBD2. The CDR3 consists of 16 residues. V shed 4 bases, J shed 4 bases, and the junction held 11 bases outside the gene matches. The V gene's germline CDR1 is SGHTA and CDR2 FQGNSA.

V usage is TRBV18 and J usage is TRBJ1-3; 9 bases align to TRBD1. The V and J ends lost 4 bases and 1 base, in that order; junction bases with no gene match: 8. The CDR3 runs 17 residues. Germline V gene data show CDR1 as KGHSH and CDR2 as LQKENI. The DNA of the CDR3 is TGTGCCAGCTCACACCAAAGGGGGACAGGGTCTGGAAACACCATATATTTT. Amino acids: CASSHQRGTGSGNTIYF.

The V call is TRBV5-1, the J call TRBJ2-3; 9 bases are a match to TRBD2. Per germline, CDR1 SGHRS and CDR2 YFSETQ. The V and J ends lost 4 bases and 0 bases, in that order; junction bases with no gene match: 18. This CDR3 is built from 20 residues. The CDR3 reads CASSPVGGGRALLSTDTQYF. The CDR3 DNA sequence: TGCGCCAGCAGCCCTGTGGGAGGCGGGAGGGCCCTACTGAGCACAGATACGCAGTATTTT.

The chain employs TRBV18 and TRBJ1-1; 7 bases are a match to TRBD1. This CDR3 has 14 residues. CDR1 is KGHSH, CDR2 LQKENI, per germline. V lost 3 bases, J lost 6 bases, and 7 bases stayed unmatched. CDR3 amino acids: CASSPGQSDPEAFF. The DNA for the CDR3 is TGTGCCAGCTCACCGGGACAGAGTGACCCTGAAGCTTTCTTT.

The chain employs TRBV7-2 and TRBJ2-1, with TRBD2 matching 7 bases. Germline CDR1 reads SGHTA; CDR2 reads FQGNSA. CDR3 length: 16 amino acids. Trimming took 3 bases from V and 8 from J; bases not matched to a gene: 13. In DNA, the CDR3 is TGTGCCAGCAGCTTTCGGGGGAGGGCCAACTTTTATGAGCAGTTCTTC. Protein: CASSFRGRANFYEQFF.

The chain has TRBV3-1 (or the pseudogene TRBV3-2) and TRBJ2-1; TRBD1 agrees at 7 bases. The J segment lost 4 bases and the V segment lost 1 base, leaving 4 bases of the junction unmatched. Germline V gives CDR1 LGHDT, CDR2 YNNKEL (reference sequence). The CDR3 is 15 residues long. The CDR3 sequence: CASSQVPDRYNEQFF. The CDR3 region has the DNA TGTGCCAGCAGCCAAGTCCCGGACAGGTACAATGAGCAGTTCTTC.

A remark on this clone: Other DNA sequences from this sample encode an identical CDR3 as well. The V gene is TRBV6-5, the J gene TRBJ2-7, with 8 bases aligning to TRBD2. CDR1 MNHEY and CDR2 SVGAGI come from the germline V gene. The CDR3 contains 14 residues. The junction had 7 bases not matched to a gene; V was cut back by 5 bases and J by 4 bases. CDR3 region: CASSPGLAGYEQYF. CDR3 coding DNA: TGTGCCAGCAGTCCCGGACTAGCTGGTTACGAGCAGTACTTC.

The chain joins TRBV4-3 to TRBJ2-3; 9 bases are a match to TRBD2. The junction had 14 bases not matched to a gene; V was cut back by 2 bases and J by 5 bases. Germline V gives CDR1 LGHNA, CDR2 YSLEER. This CDR3 comprises 18 residues. CDR3: CASSQKLGAGGGGDTQYF. The CDR3 DNA sequence: TGCGCCAGCAGCCAAAAATTAGGAGCGGGAGGTGGAGGAGATACGCAGTATTTT.

This chain connects TRBV5-8 to TRBJ1-2, with D possibly being TRBD1 (5 bases). In germline, CDR1 is SGHTS, CDR2 YDEGEE. There are 13 residues in the CDR3. V lost 4 bases to trimming and J lost 8 bases, with 15 bases between them. The CDR3 loop reads CASSPTEKYGYTF. Written as DNA, the CDR3 is TGTGCCAGCAGCCCGACAGAGAAGTACGGCTACACCTTC.

This clone was seen once. The chain has TRBV4-1 and TRBJ1-3, with D maybe TRBD1 (5 bases). The CDR3 is 17 amino acids. Germline V gene lookup returns CDR1 MGHRA and CDR2 YSYEKL. Trimming stripped 5 bases from V and 4 bases from J, with 21 bases between. The CDR3 reads CASSRSGVVFRGNTIYF. For the CDR3, the DNA is TGCGCCAGCAGCAGATCGGGGGTCGTTTTCAGGGGAAACACCATATATTTT.

The chain is built from TRBV19 and TRBJ2-4, with 9 positions matching TRBD1. The V gene's germline CDR1 is LNHDA and CDR2 SQIVND (reference sequence). Losses at the gene ends were 6 bases for V and 0 bases for J; bases not matched to a gene: 9. The CDR3 consists of 17 residues. As DNA, the CDR3 is TGTGCCAGTAGGACAGGGGGTGATCCCTTAGCCAAAAACATTCAGTACTTC. Its protein is CASRTGGDPLAKNIQYF.

The gene calls are TRBV28 and TRBJ2-2; D is unresolved. CDR1 and CDR2 from the germline V gene are MDHEN and SYDVKM. The V end lost 2 bases, the J end lost 3 bases, and 4 bases lay between the germline ends. CDR3 length: 13 amino acids. For the CDR3, the DNA is TGTGCCAGCAGTTTAAGCCACACCGGGGAGCTGTTTTTT. Amino acid sequence: CASSLSHTGELFF.

The chain is built from TRBV18 and TRBJ2-3; 9 nucleotides agree with TRBD2. The V gene's germline CDR1 is KGHSH and CDR2 LQKENI. V dropped 3 bases and J dropped 2; count of bases not matched to a gene: 12. The CDR3 totals 18 residues. The CDR3 loop reads CASSPVAGVGAPTDTQYF. In DNA, the CDR3 is TGTGCCAGCTCACCGGTAGCGGGAGTGGGGGCCCCCACAGATACGCAGTATTTT. Using reference TRBV18 and TRBJ2-3 for the parts outside the CDR3, the full variable domain is NAGVMQNPRHLVRRRGQEARLRCSPMKGHSHVYWYRQLPEEGLKFMVYLQKENIIDESGMPKERFSAEFPKEGPSILRIQQVVRGDSAAYFCASSPVAGVGAPTDTQYFGPGTRLTVL.